This paragraph covers one TCR beta chain sequence. Its antigen is still unknown. This sample stems from a study of Graves' ophthalmopathy and Graves' hyperthyroidism. Study-wide results and limits: Ophthalmopathy could be told apart from stable hyperthyroidism by a 13-signature model (87.88% sensitivity, around 78% specificity).

RNA transcripts served as template for amplifying TCR beta CDR3 sequences. RT-PCR was first run with HTBI primers, then multiplex PCR in a second round. TCRdb fed the multiplex PCR reads into MiXCR, producing one record per CDR3 protein. The sample contains about 200,000 distinct CDR3 sequences, under 30% of which appear only once. The CDR3 runs 14 residues. Germline assignment: CDR1 SGHTA and CDR2 FQGNSA. Trimming took 4 bases from V and 3 from J, leaving 13 bases between them. This sequence originates from a man aged 50 to 59 with Graves' ophthalmopathy. Sequencing was carried out using peripheral blood. The chain employs TRBV7-2 and TRBJ2-7, with D possibly TRBD1 on 7 matching bases. The chain's CDR3 is CASSWAGQNYEQYF. As DNA, the CDR3 is TGTGCCAGCAGCTGGGCGGGACAGAACTACGAGCAGTACTTC.